This TCR beta chain came from a study of Ad26.COV2.S vaccination and SARS-CoV-2 variants. CDR1 ENHRY and CDR2 SYGVKD come from the germline V gene. Trimming cost V 9 bases and J 0 bases, with 12 bases left between them. The CDR3 covers 14 residues. Study results and caveats: Post-vaccination breadth of spike-specific CD8+ and CD4+ T cell responses was reportedly substantial.

Stated treatment: 19 received Ad26.COV2.S at low or high dose, single or two shots; 5 received placebo; per-sample allocation not given. Specimens were obtained on day 63 following the first vaccine or placebo injection. TCRdb keeps only in-frame clones here, not all; method: immunoSEQ multiplex PCR. The sample holds about 680,000 clones, 80% to 90% seen once. This clone was seen more than once but under ten times. Its antigen is still unknown. The sample in question was peripheral blood, obtained in a trial of Ad26.COV2.S vaccine versus placebo. This sequence originates from a person between 18 and 59 years old who received the Ad26.COV2.S COVID-19 vaccine or a placebo. This chain uses TRBV10-3 with TRBJ1-5, with D perhaps TRBD1 (6 bases). In nucleotides, the CDR3 is TGTGCCATAAACAGGGAGAATAGCAATCAGCCCCAGCATTTT. Its protein product is CAINRENSNQPQHF.